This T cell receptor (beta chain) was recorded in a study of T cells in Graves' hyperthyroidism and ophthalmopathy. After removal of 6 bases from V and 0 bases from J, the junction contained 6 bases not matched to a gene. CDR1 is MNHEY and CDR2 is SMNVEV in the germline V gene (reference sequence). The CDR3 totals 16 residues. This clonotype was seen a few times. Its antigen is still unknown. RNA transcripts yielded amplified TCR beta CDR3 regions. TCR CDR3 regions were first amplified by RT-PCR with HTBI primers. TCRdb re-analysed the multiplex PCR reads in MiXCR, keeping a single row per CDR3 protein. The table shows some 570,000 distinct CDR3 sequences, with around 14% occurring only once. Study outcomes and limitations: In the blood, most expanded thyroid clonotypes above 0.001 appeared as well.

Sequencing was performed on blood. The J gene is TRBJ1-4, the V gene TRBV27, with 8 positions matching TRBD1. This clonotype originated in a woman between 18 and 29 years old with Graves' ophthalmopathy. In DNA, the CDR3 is TGTGCCAGCAGCCGGGGACAGGTCGCAACTAATGAAAAACTGTTTTTT. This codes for CASSRGQVATNEKLFF.